A selection of T cell receptor beta chains follows, all from one sample in a study of a mutant IDH1 vaccine in newly diagnosed glioma. Assay used: immunoSEQ multiplex PCR; TCRdb lists only in-frame clones, some missing. This sample has 35,000 to 45,000 clones, with roughly 80% found just once. For these TCRs, the target antigens are not known. The input for sequencing was PBMCs, taken from a glioma patient whose treatment included an IDH1 peptide vaccine. These receptors were obtained from a man aged 45-60 years with glioma. CDR3s include the opening cysteine and the closing phenylalanine or tryptophan. The order of the fields is V gene, CDR3 protein.

TRBV5-1	CASSLVSGRSYNEQFF
TRBV28	CASSSDLSYEQYF
TRBV9	CASSVSPNNSPLHF
TRBV4-3	CASSSGQTNTEAFF
TRBV4-1	CASSRRPADKLAGVYDTGELFF
TRBV5-1	CASSLAQGMTYEQYF
TRBV5-1	CASSFSNEQYF
TRBV5-6	CASSLGLGELFF
TRBV19	CASSIGQGSGGYTF
TRBV28	CASTGRQGAQPQHF
TRBV7-3	CASSLLGAGKTGELFF
TRBV2	CASSLTGDRGLGYTF
TRBV7-8	CASSLDTSGDQQFF
TRBV9	CASSTLGGRGANVLTF
TRBV30	CASGEDRGPLGEAFF
TRBV4-1	CASSYGTGGLETQYF
TRBV14	CASSQAFTDTQYF
TRBV19	CASSGQGHQPQHF
TRBV15	CATSDRTGGYGYTF
TRBV7-9	CASSLGPGGGYTF
TRBV18	CASSRGSSNQPQHF
TRBV5-1	CASSHGGTSGRPGYEQYF
TRBV5-8	CASSSLQAGSTDTQYF
TRBV7-2	CASSPLAGGYNEQFF
TRBV27	CASSSTRDNQETQYF